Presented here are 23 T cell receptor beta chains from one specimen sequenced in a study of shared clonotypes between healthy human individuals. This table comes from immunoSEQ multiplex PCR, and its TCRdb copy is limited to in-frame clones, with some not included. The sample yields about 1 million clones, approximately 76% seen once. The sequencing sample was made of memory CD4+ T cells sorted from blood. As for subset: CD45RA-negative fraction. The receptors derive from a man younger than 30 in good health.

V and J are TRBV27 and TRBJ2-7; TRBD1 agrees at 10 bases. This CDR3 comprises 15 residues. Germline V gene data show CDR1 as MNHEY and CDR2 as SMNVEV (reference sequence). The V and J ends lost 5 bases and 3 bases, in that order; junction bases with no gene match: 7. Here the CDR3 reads CASSPQTGGFYEQYF. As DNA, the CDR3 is TGTGCCAGCAGTCCACAGACAGGGGGCTTCTACGAGCAGTACTTC.

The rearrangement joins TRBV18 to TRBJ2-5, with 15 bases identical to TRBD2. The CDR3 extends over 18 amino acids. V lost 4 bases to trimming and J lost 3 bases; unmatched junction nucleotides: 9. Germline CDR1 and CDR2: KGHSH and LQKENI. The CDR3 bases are TGTGCCAGCTCACGAGGACTAGCGGGAGGGCCACGGGAAGAGACCCAGTACTTC. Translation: CASSRGLAGGPREETQYF.

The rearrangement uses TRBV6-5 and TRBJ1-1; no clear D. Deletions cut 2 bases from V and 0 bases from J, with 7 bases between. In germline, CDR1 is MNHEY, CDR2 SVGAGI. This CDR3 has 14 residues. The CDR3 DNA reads TGTGCCAGCAGTTACAGGCGAATGAACACTGAAGCTTTCTTT. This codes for CASSYRRMNTEAFF.

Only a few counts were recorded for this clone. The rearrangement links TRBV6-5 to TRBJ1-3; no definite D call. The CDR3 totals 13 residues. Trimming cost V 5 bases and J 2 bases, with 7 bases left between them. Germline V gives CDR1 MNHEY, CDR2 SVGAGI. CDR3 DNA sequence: TGTGCCAGCAGTCAGAACACTGGAAACACCATATATTTT. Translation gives CASSQNTGNTIYF.

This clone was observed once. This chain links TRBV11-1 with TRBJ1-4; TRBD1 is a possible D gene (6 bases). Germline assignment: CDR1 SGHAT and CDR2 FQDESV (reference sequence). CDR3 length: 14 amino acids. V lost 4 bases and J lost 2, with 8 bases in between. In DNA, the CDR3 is TGTGCCAGCAGCTCAGGGGCGACTAATGAAAAACTGTTTTTT. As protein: CASSSGATNEKLFF. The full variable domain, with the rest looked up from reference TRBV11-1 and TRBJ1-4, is EAEVAQSPRYKITEKSQAVAFWCDPISGHATLYWYRQILGQGPELLVQFQDESVVDDSQLPKDRFSAERLKGVDSTLKIQPAELGDSAMYLCASSSGATNEKLFFGSGTQLSVL.

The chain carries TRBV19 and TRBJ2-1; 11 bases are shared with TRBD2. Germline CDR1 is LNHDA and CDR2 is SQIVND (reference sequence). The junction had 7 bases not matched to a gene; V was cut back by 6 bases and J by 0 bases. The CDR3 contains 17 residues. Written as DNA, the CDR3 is TGTGCCAGTAGCCTTCGACTAGCGGGGTACTCCTACAATGAGCAGTTCTTC. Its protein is CASSLRLAGYSYNEQFF.

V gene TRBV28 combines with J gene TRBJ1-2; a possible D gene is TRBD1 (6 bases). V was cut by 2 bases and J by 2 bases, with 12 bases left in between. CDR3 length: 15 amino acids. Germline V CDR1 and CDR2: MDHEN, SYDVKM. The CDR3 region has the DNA TGTGCCAGCAGTTTAAGGGGGGTCGGAAACTATGGCTACACCTTC. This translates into CASSLRGVGNYGYTF.

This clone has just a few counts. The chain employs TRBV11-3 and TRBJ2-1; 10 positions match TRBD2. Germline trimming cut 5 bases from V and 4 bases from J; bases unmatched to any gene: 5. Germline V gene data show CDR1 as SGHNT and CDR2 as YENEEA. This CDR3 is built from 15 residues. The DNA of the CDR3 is TGTGCCAGCAGCCCTAGCGGGGGTCCATACAATGAGCAGTTCTTC. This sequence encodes CASSPSGGPYNEQFF.

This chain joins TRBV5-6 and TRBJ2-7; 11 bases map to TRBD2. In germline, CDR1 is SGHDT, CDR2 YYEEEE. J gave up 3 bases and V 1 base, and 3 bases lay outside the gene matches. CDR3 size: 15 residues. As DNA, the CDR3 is TGTGCCAGCAGCTTGCTAGCGGGAGGTATCTACGAGCAGTACTTC. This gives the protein CASSLLAGGIYEQYF.

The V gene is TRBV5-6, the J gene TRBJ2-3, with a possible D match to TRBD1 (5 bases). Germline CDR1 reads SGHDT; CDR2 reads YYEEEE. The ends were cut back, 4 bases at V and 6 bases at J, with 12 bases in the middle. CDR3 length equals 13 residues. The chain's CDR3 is CASSQGPADTQYF. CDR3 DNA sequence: TGTGCCAGCAGCCAGGGTCCCGCGGATACGCAGTATTTT.

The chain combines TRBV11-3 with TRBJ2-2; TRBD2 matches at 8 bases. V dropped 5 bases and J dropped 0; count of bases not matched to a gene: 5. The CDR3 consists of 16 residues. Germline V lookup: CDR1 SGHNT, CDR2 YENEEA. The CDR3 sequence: CASSPPTSANTGELFF. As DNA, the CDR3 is TGTGCCAGCAGCCCACCGACTAGCGCGAACACCGGGGAGCTGTTTTTT.

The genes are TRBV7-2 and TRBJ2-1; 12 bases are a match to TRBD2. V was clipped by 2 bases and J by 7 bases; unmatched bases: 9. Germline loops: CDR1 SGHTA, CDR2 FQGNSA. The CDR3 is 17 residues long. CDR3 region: CASSLTTGLAGSNEQFF. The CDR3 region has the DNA TGTGCCAGCAGCTTAACCACCGGACTAGCGGGGTCTAATGAGCAGTTCTTC.

The CDR3 DNA sequence: TGTGCCAGCAGCCCGAAAAATCTAGCGGGCCAATACAATGAGCAGTTCTTC. This translates into CASSPKNLAGQYNEQFF. The rearrangement uses TRBV5-4 and TRBJ2-1; 8 bases agree with TRBD2. The V gene end was trimmed by 4 bases and the J gene end by 4 bases; junction bases not matched to a gene: 13. The CDR3 extends over 17 amino acids. Germline V lookup: CDR1 SGHNT, CDR2 YYREEE (reference sequence).

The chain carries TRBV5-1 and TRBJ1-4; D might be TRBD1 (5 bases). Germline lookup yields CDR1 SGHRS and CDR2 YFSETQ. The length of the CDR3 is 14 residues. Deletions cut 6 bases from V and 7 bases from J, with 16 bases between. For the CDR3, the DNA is TGCGCCAGCAATACCGGCGGGACTGGTGAAAAACTGTTTTTT. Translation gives CASNTGGTGEKLFF. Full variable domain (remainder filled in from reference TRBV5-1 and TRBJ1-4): KAGVTQTPRYLIKTRGQQVTLSCSPISGHRSVSWYQQTPGQGLQFLFEYFSETQRNKGNFPGRFSGRQFSNSRSEMNVSTLELGDSALYLCASNTGGTGEKLFFGSGTQLSVL.

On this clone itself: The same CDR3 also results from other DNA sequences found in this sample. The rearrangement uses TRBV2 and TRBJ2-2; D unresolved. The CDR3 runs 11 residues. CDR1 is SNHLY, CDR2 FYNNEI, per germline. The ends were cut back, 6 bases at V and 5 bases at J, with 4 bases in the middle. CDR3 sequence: CASRGTGELFF. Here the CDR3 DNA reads TGTGCCAGCAGGGGGACCGGGGAGCTGTTTTTT.

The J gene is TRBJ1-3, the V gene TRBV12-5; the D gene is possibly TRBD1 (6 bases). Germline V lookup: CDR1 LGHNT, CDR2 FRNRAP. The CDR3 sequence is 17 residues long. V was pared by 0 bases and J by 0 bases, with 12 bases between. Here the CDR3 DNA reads TGTGCTAGTGGTTTGGTACGAGGGGGGGCCTCTGGAAACACCATATATTTT. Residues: CASGLVRGGASGNTIYF.

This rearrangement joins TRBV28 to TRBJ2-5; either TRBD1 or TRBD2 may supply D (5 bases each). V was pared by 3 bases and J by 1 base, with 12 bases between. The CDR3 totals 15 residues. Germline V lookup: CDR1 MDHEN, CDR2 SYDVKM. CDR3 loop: CASSLTGTVQETQYF. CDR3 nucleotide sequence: TGTGCCAGCAGTTTGACTGGGACGGTCCAAGAGACCCAGTACTTC.

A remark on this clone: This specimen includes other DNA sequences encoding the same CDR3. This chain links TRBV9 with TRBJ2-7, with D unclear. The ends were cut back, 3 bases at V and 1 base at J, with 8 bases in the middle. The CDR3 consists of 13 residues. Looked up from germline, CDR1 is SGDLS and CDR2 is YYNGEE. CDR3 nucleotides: TGTGCCAGCAGCGCCGGGCTTTCCTACGAGCAGTACTTC. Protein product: CASSAGLSYEQYF. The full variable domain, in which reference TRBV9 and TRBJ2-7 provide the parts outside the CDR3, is DSGVTQTPKHLITATGQRVTLRCSPRSGDLSVYWYQQSLDQGLQFLIQYYNGEERAKGNILERFSAQQFPDLHSELNLSSLELGDSALYFCASSAGLSYEQYFGPGTRLTVT.

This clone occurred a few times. The CDR3 DNA sequence: TGCGCCAGCGACACCGGGACAGGGTTATACGAGCAGTACTTC. Translating gives CASDTGTGLYEQYF. The chain recombines TRBV5-1 with TRBJ2-7; TRBD1 matches 9 bases. This CDR3 contains 14 residues. CDR1 is SGHRS and CDR2 is YFSETQ in the germline V gene. The trim removed 7 bases at V and 4 bases at J, leaving 9 bases unmatched.

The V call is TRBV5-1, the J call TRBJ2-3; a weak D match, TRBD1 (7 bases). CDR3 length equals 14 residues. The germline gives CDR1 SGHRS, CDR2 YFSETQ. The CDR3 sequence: CSPSQGGGTDTQYF. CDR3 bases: TGCTCCCCTTCGCAGGGGGGTGGCACAGATACGCAGTATTTT. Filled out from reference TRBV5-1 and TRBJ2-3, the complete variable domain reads KAGVTQTPRYLIKTRGQQVTLSCSPISGHRSVSWYQQTPGQGLQFLFEYFSETQRNKGNFPGRFSGRQFSNSRSEMNVSTLELGDSALYLCSPSQGGGTDTQYFGPGTRLTVL.

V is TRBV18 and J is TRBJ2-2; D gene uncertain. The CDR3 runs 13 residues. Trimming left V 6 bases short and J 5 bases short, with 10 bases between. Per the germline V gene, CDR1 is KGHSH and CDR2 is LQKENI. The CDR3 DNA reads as TGTGCCAGCTCCCTAGACTCGACCGGGGAGCTGTTTTTT. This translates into CASSLDSTGELFF.

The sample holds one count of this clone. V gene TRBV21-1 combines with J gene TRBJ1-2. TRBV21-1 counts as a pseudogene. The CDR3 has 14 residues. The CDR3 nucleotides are TGTGCCAGCAGCAAAGTGGGGCGGGGAGGGTGCTACACCTTC. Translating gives CASSKVGRGGCYTF.

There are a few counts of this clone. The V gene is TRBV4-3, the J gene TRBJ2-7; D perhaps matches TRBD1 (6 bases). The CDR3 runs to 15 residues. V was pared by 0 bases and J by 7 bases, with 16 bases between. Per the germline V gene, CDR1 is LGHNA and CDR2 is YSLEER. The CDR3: CASSQDPSGVGEQYF. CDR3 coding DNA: TGCGCCAGCAGCCAAGATCCCTCAGGGGTGGGGGAGCAGTACTTC.